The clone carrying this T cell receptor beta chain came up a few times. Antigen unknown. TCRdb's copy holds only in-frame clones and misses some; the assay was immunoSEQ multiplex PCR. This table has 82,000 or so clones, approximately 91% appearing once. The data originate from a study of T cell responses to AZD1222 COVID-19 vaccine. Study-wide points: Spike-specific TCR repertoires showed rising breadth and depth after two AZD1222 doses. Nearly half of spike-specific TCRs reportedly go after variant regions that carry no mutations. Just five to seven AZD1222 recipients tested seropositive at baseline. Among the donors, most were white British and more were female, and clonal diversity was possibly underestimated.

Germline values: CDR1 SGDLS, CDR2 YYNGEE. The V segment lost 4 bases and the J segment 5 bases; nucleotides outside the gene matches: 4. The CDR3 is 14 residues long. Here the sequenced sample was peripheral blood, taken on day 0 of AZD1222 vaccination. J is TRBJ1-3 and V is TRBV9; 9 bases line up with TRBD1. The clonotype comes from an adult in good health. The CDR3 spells CASSLGTGRNTIYF. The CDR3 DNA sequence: TGTGCCAGCAGCTTGGGGACAGGGAGAAACACCATATATTTT. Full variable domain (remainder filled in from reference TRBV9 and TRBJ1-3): DSGVTQTPKHLITATGQRVTLRCSPRSGDLSVYWYQQSLDQGLQFLIQYYNGEERAKGNILERFSAQQFPDLHSELNLSSLELGDSALYFCASSLGTGRNTIYFGEGSWLTVV.